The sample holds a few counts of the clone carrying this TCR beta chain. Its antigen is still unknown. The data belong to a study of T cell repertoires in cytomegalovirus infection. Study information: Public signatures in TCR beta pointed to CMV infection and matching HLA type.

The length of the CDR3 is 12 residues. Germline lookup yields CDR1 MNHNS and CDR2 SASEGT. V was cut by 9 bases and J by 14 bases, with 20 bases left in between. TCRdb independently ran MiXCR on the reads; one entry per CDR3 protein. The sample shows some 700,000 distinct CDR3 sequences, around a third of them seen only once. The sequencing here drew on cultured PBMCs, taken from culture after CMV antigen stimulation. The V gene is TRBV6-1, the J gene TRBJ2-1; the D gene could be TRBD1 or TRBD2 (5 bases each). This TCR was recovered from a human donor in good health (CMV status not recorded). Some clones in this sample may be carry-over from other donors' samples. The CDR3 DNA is TGTGCCAGTTCTATACGGGACGCAAGAAAGTTCTTC. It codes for CASSIRDARKFF.